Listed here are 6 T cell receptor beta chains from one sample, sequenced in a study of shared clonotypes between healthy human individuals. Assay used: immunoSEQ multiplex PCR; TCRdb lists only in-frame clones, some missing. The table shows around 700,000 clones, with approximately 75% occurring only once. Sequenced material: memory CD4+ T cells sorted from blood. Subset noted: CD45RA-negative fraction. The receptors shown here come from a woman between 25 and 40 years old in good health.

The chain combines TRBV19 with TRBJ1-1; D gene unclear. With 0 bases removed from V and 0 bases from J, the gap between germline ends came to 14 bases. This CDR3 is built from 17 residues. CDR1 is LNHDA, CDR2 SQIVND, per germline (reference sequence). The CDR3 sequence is CASSIEGSLVVNTEAFF. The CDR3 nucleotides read TGTGCCAGTAGTATAGAAGGCAGCCTGGTCGTGAACACTGAAGCTTTCTTT. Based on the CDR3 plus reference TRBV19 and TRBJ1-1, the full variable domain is DGGITQSPKYLFRKEGQNVTLSCEQNLNHDAMYWYRQDPGQGLRLIYYSQIVNDFQKGDIAEGYSVSREKKESFPLTVTSAQKNPTAFYLCASSIEGSLVVNTEAFFGQGTRLTVV.

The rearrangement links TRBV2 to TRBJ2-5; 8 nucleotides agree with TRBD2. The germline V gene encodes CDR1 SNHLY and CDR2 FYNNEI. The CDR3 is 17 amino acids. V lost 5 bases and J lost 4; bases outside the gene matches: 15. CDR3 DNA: TGTGCCAGCAGTACAGATCCAGCGGGAGCGAGCAGAGAGACCCAGTACTTC. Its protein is CASSTDPAGASRETQYF. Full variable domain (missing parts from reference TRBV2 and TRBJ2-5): EPEVTQTPSHQVTQMGQEVILRCVPISNHLYFYWYRQILGQKVEFLVSFYNNEISEKSEIFDDQFSVERPDGSNFTLKIRSTKLEDSAMYFCASSTDPAGASRETQYFGPGTRLLVL.

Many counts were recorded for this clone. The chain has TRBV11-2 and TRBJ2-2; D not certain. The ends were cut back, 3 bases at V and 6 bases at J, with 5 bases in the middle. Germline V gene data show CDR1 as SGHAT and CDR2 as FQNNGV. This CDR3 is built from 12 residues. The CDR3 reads CASSFGPGELFF. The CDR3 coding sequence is TGTGCCAGCAGCTTTGGCCCCGGGGAGCTGTTTTTT.

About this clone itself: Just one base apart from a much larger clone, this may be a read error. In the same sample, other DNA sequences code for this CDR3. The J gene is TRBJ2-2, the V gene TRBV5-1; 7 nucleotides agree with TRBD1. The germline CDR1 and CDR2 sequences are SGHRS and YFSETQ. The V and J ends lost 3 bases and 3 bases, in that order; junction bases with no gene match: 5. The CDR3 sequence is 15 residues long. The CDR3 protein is CASSWGDRDTGELFF. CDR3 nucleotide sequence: TGCGCCAGCAGCTGGGGAGACAGGGACACCGGGGAGCTGTTTTTT.

The CDR3 reads CASRPDREFYNEQFF. The CDR3 nucleotides are TGTGCCAGCAGACCCGACAGGGAGTTCTACAATGAGCAGTTCTTC. This rearrangement joins TRBV28 to TRBJ2-1; 7 positions agree with TRBD1. Trimming cost V 6 bases and J 3 bases; bases outside gene matches: 8. The CDR3 is made up of 15 amino acids. The germline V gene encodes CDR1 MDHEN and CDR2 SYDVKM.

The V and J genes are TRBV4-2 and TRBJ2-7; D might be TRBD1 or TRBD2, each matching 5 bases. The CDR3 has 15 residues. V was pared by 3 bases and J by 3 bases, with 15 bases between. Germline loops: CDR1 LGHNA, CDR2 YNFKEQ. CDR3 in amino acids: CASSQDTGFIYEQYF. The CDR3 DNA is TGTGCCAGCAGCCAGGACACGGGGTTCATCTACGAGCAGTACTTC.